The rows below give T cell receptor beta chains drawn from one sample of a study of OX40 agonist ivuxolimab in advanced cancers. Sequenced by immunoSEQ multiplex PCR; TCRdb stores in-frame clones only, minus some. This repertoire shows roughly 67,000 clones, about nine tenths found once; its top ten account for 4%. The sample in question was CD4+ or CD8+ T cells sorted from blood, obtained in a trial of the OX40 agonist ivuxolimab. The receptors were gathered from an adult with an advanced solid tumor such as melanoma, head and neck, liver or kidney cancer. The CDR3 runs from the conserved cysteine through the conserved F or W. D genes are given only for firm matches. Clone size is not always given. Where it is, it says once, few, many or a class for expanded clones.

>TRBD2|-|TRBV27|TRBJ2-7
CASSFGAGVGSYEQYF
TGTGCCAGCAGTTTTGGAGCGGGAGTGGGGTCCTACGAGCAGTACTTC
>-|-|TRBV6-5|TRBJ1-5
CASSRDSNQPQHF
TGTGCCAGCAGCCGGGACAGCAATCAGCCCCAGCATTTT
>TRBD2|once|TRBV6-1|TRBJ2-3
CASSEAFGTSGPDTQYF
TGTGCCAGCAGTGAAGCGTTTGGGACTAGCGGCCCAGATACGCAGTATTTT
>-|few|TRBV6-1|TRBJ2-7
CASSEVKGSAYEQYF
TGTGCCAGCAGTGAAGTTAAGGGAAGCGCCTACGAGCAGTACTTC
>TRBD1|-|TRBV2|TRBJ1-3
CASSQDRDFLNTIYF
TGTGCCAGCAGCCAGGACAGGGATTTTTTAAACACCATATATTTT
>TRBD1|-|TRBV5-4|TRBJ1-4
CASSGNPDRGGEKLFF
TGTGCCAGCAGCGGGAACCCCGACAGGGGAGGCGAAAAACTGTTTTTT
>-|once|TRBV7-6|TRBJ2-1
CASSPPWSSYNEQFF
TGTGCCAGCAGCCCCCCTTGGAGCTCCTACAATGAGCAGTTCTTC
>TRBD1|-|TRBV28|TRBJ1-2
CASRPGQGYGYTF
TGTGCCAGCAGGCCCGGACAGGGCTATGGCTACACCTTC
>TRBD1|-|TRBV5-4|TRBJ2-1
CASSLSGQGAATEFF
TGTGCCAGCAGCCTCTCCGGACAGGGGGCAGCAACGGAATTCTTC
>-|-|TRBV5-4|TRBJ2-5
CASSLRDWQETQYF
TGTGCCAGCAGCCTCCGGGACTGGCAAGAGACCCAGTACTTC
>TRBD2|-|TRBV15|TRBJ2-5
CATSGTSGQETQYF
TGTGCCACCAGCGGAACTAGCGGACAAGAGACCCAGTACTTC
>-|-|TRBV7-8|TRBJ2-3
CASSLRSQHSTDTQYF
TGTGCCAGCAGCTTAAGGTCACAGCATAGCACAGATACGCAGTATTTT
>-|-|TRBV6-1|TRBJ1-4
CASSPRRREGEKLFF
TGTGCCAGCAGCCCCCGGCGGAGAGAGGGTGAAAAACTGTTTTTT
>TRBD1|-|TRBV4-2|TRBJ1-4
CASSQEGTGREKLFF
TGTGCCAGCAGCCAGGAAGGGACAGGGCGAGAAAAACTGTTTTTT